These 21 T cell receptor beta chains share one sample of origin, sequenced in a study of T cells expressing NK-cell markers. TCRdb processed the 5' RACE reads again and assigns one entry to each CDR3 protein, with no DNA. Its table records around 470,000 distinct CDR3 sequences. Sequencing used blood T cells: a sorted CD56 or NKG2C T cell subset, CD4+ or CD8+ T cells, or bulk PBMC T cells (not recorded which). Every receptor here comes from a woman between 50 and 59 years old in good health.

The rearrangement links TRBV6-6 to TRBJ2-5; checking the TCRdb D call of TRBD2 is not possible without DNA. CDR1 and CDR2 from the germline V gene are MNHNY and SVGAGI (reference sequence). The CDR3 is made up of 14 amino acids. CDR3 region: CASSDKTSGETQYF.

V and J are TRBV4-1 and TRBJ2-4; the TRBD2 assignment by TCRdb is unverifiable without DNA. The CDR3 is 16 residues long. Germline V lookup: CDR1 MGHRA, CDR2 YSYEKL. The CDR3 loop reads CASSYRLAGERIIQYF.

CDR3 protein: CASSEAPGTGEQFF. The chain couples TRBV6-1 to TRBJ2-1; TCRdb returns TRBD1, unconfirmable since there is no DNA. Germline assignment: CDR1 MNHNS and CDR2 SASEGT. The CDR3 extends over 14 amino acids.

The V gene is TRBV5-1, the J gene TRBJ2-3; the TCRdb D gene call, TRBD2, has no DNA to confirm it. Germline values: CDR1 SGHRS, CDR2 YFSETQ. The CDR3 is 14 amino acids. CDR3: CASAGTRGEDTQYF.

This chain joins TRBV5-1 and TRBJ1-1. This CDR3 has 13 amino acids. Germline-derived CDR1 and CDR2 are SGHRS and YFSETQ. The CDR3 reads CASSAAISTEAFF.

V usage is TRBV5-1 and J usage is TRBJ2-1; the TCRdb D gene call, TRBD1, has no DNA to confirm it. Per germline, CDR1 SGHRS and CDR2 YFSETQ. The CDR3 is made up of 12 amino acids. CDR3 sequence reads: CASSPGADEQFF.

The gene calls are TRBV24-1 and TRBJ2-7; as DNA is missing, the TRBD1 call by TCRdb cannot be tested. The CDR3 is made up of 16 amino acids. The germline gives CDR1 KGHDR, CDR2 SFDVKD. The CDR3: CATSDPRTGGKDEQYF.

CDR3 amino acids: CASSLKLVGTQYF. The genes are TRBV5-1 and TRBJ2-3. Germline V gene data show CDR1 as SGHRS and CDR2 as YFSETQ. CDR3 length: 13 residues. The entire variable domain, with the rest obtained from reference TRBV5-1 and TRBJ2-3, is as follows: KAGVTQTPRYLIKTRGQQVTLSCSPISGHRSVSWYQQTPGQGLQFLFEYFSETQRNKGNFPGRFSGRQFSNSRSEMNVSTLELGDSALYLCASSLKLVGTQYFGPGTRLTVL.

The V gene is TRBV3-1, the J gene TRBJ1-4. CDR3 length: 16 amino acids. From germline, CDR1 is LGHDT and CDR2 YNNKEL (reference sequence). Here the CDR3 reads CASRESPGTRNEKLFF.

The rearrangement uses TRBV12-3 or TRBV12-4 and TRBJ2-2; there is no DNA to check the TCRdb D call of TRBD2. The CDR3 runs to 16 residues. The CDR3 spells CASSLSRRVNTGELFF.

The V and J genes are TRBV5-4 and TRBJ1-1. This CDR3 is built from 16 residues. Germline V gene lookup returns CDR1 SGHNT and CDR2 YYREEE (reference sequence). This CDR3 reads CASSSTRRAGNTEAFF.

The chain has TRBV12-3 or TRBV12-4 and TRBJ1-5; TCRdb picks TRBD1, but there is no DNA to check that call. This CDR3 is 13 amino acids long. The CDR3 here is CASSPDRDQPQHF.

The chain has TRBV20-1 and TRBJ1-1; TCRdb's D call of TRBD1 is untestable without DNA. Germline CDR1 DFQATT, CDR2 SNEGSKA (reference sequence). The CDR3 is 15 residues long. Here the CDR3 reads CSARDNNGANTEAFF.

The V gene is TRBV25-1, the J gene TRBJ1-2; there is no DNA to check the TCRdb D call of TRBD1. The germline V gene encodes CDR1 MGHDK and CDR2 SYGVNS. This CDR3 comprises 15 residues. CDR3 residues: CATSAPETGNYGYTF.

The V and J genes are TRBV9 and TRBJ2-1; TCRdb proposes TRBD2, but this gene call is untestable without DNA. The CDR3 spans 15 residues. Germline values: CDR1 SGDLS, CDR2 YYNGEE. CDR3 residues: CASTPTREAYNEQFF.

The chain's CDR3 is CASSESGAGGPLEQYF. The chain recombines TRBV10-2 with TRBJ2-7; TCRdb proposes TRBD2, but this gene call is untestable without DNA. The germline V gene encodes CDR1 WSHSY and CDR2 SAAADI. The CDR3 runs 16 residues.

The chain joins TRBV27 to TRBJ2-2; TCRdb proposes TRBD2, but this gene call is untestable without DNA. CDR3 length: 17 amino acids. Germline V lookup: CDR1 MNHEY, CDR2 SMNVEV (reference sequence). The CDR3 reads CASSLFGSGSNTGELFF.

V gene TRBV11-3 combines with J gene TRBJ2-1; there is no DNA to check the TCRdb D call of TRBD2. The germline gives CDR1 SGHNT, CDR2 YENEEA. The CDR3 totals 16 residues. CDR3: CASSLVTSAGRNEQFF.

The J gene is TRBJ2-3, the V gene TRBV20-1; TCRdb picks TRBD2, but there is no DNA to check that call. Germline CDR1 and CDR2: DFQATT and SNEGSKA (reference sequence). This CDR3 has 16 residues. The CDR3: CSARAERTSYADTQYF.

The chain couples TRBV2 to TRBJ2-1; TCRdb's assignment of TRBD2 cannot be checked, as there is no DNA. This CDR3 has 13 residues. Germline V lookup: CDR1 SNHLY, CDR2 FYNNEI. CDR3 amino acids: CAQGLAENNEQFF.

This chain joins TRBV20-1 and TRBJ1-1. The V gene's germline CDR1 is DFQATT and CDR2 SNEGSKA (reference sequence). The CDR3 has 11 residues. The CDR3 reads CSASLNTEAFF.